Listed here is a single T cell receptor (beta chain). This record comes from a study of response to subunit inactivated influenza vaccine. The CDR3 is 11 amino acids. Germline V lookup: CDR1 MNHEY, CDR2 SVGEGT. V was cut by 11 bases and J by 2 bases, with 10 bases left in between. One entry per CDR3 protein results from TCRdb running MiXCR on the RT-PCR reads. The sample yields hundreds of thousands of distinct CDR3 sequences, approximately 17% seen once. This sequence joins TRBV6-2 or TRBV6-3 and TRBJ2-7; D unresolved. This sequence originates from a man aged 45 to 65 who received an inactivated influenza vaccine. The material sequenced was PBMCs from blood, taken more than 4 days after vaccination. The CDR3 here is CASGLTYEQYF. For the CDR3, the DNA is TGTGCCTCTGGGCTGACCTACGAGCAGTACTTC.